The 26 T cell receptor beta chains reported below all come from one sample, sequenced in a study of blood T cell repertoires in COVID-19. Only in-frame clones appear in the TCRdb table, and some are missing; sequencing was by immunoSEQ multiplex PCR. Here the sample spans about 480,000 clones, 85% to 90% being singletons. The sequenced sample consisted of PBMCs or T cells enriched from blood (not recorded which). These receptors originate from a middle-aged woman who had recovered from COVID-19.

V and J are TRBV27 and TRBJ1-2; possible D gene TRBD1, 5 bases. V was clipped by 4 bases and J by 4 bases, with 22 bases between them. The CDR3 contains 17 residues. Germline V gives CDR1 MNHEY, CDR2 SMNVEV (reference sequence). CDR3 region: CASSSRRDGSSGYGYTF. CDR3 DNA sequence: TGTGCCAGCAGTTCCCGACGGGACGGGAGCTCGGGCTATGGCTACACCTTC.

Turning to this clone: At the DNA level, this CDR3 is encoded by other sequences in the same sample as well. This chain uses TRBV5-1 with TRBJ1-2; the D is unclear. The CDR3 covers 13 residues. Germline assignment: CDR1 SGHRS and CDR2 YFSETQ. V was trimmed by 0 bases and J by 3 bases, leaving 6 bases between them. CDR3 in amino acids: CASSLARDYGYTF. The CDR3 coding sequence is TGCGCCAGCAGCTTGGCACGGGACTATGGCTACACCTTC.

This rearrangement joins TRBV19 to TRBJ1-5; 7 nucleotides match TRBD1. Unmatched junction bases numbered 17, after V lost 9 bases and J lost 6 bases. The CDR3 has 16 residues. CDR1 LNHDA and CDR2 SQIVND come from the germline V gene (reference sequence). The CDR3 nucleotides read TGTGCCAGCGCCCGTCTGGGCGACAGGGTTATTCAGCCCCAGCATTTT. Its protein is CASARLGDRVIQPQHF.

The rearrangement joins TRBV6-5 to TRBJ1-4; weak D call: TRBD1 (6 bases). The CDR3 has 14 residues. The germline V and J ends were trimmed by 6 bases and 2 bases, with 10 bases remaining between them. CDR1 is MNHEY, CDR2 SVGAGI, per germline. CDR3 DNA: TGTGCCAGCAGGTGGACAGTGACTAATGAAAAACTGTTTTTT. Amino acids: CASRWTVTNEKLFF.

V and J are TRBV19 and TRBJ2-1; 9 bases agree with TRBD1. The germline gives CDR1 LNHDA, CDR2 SQIVND (reference sequence). Trimming removed 4 bases from V and 12 bases from J; junction bases left unmatched: 7. CDR3 length equals 13 residues. CDR3 coding DNA: TGTGCCAGTAGTACGGGACAGGGTTTGGTGCAGTTCTTC. Translation: CASSTGQGLVQFF.

The rearrangement joins TRBV5-1 to TRBJ2-1; a possible D gene is TRBD2 (6 bases). V was cut by 6 bases and J by 2 bases, with 15 bases left in between. CDR1 is SGHRS and CDR2 is YFSETQ in the germline V gene. The CDR3 consists of 15 residues. The CDR3: CASTRMAGTYNEQFF. The CDR3 DNA reads TGCGCCAGCACCCGGATGGCGGGGACCTACAATGAGCAGTTCTTC.

The J gene is TRBJ2-2, the V gene TRBV10-2; 10 positions match TRBD1. CDR1 is WSHSY, CDR2 SAAADI, per germline. Losses at the gene ends were 6 bases for V and 8 bases for J; bases not matched to a gene: 6. The CDR3 runs to 14 residues. CDR3 loop: CASRGTGVVGELFF. CDR3 bases: TGCGCCAGCAGAGGGACAGGGGTTGTTGGGGAGCTGTTTTTT.

This clone was found once. The chain has TRBV19 and TRBJ1-6; D is possibly TRBD1 (6 bases). Germline values: CDR1 LNHDA, CDR2 SQIVND (reference sequence). CDR3 size: 14 residues. Deletions cut 2 bases from V and 7 bases from J, with 9 bases between. For the CDR3, the DNA is TGTGCCAGTAGTATATCAGGGGACAATTCACCCCTCCACTTT. It specifies CASSISGDNSPLHF.

This sequence joins TRBV19 and TRBJ1-3, with a tentative D call TRBD1 (6 bases). V lost 3 bases and J 0 bases, leaving 9 bases between the germline ends. Germline values: CDR1 LNHDA, CDR2 SQIVND (reference sequence). The CDR3 is 15 residues long. CDR3 loop: CASSINRDSGNTIYF. The CDR3 region has the DNA TGTGCCAGTAGTATTAACAGGGACTCTGGAAACACCATATATTTT.

To note about this clone: Germline is not matched at one junction end, which may reflect a read error. The chain carries TRBV12-3 or TRBV12-4 and TRBJ2-3; TRBD2 matches 9 bases. The CDR3 covers 11 residues. CDR3: CASTPGTSINF. In DNA, the CDR3 is TGTGCCAGCACCCCTGGGACTAGCATCAATTTT.

V usage is TRBV4-3 and J usage is TRBJ1-1; D call uncertain. CDR1 is LGHNA and CDR2 is YSLEER in the germline V gene. CDR3 length: 14 residues. V lost 1 base and J 1 base, leaving 7 bases between the germline ends. CDR3 region: CASSQVMRNTEAFF. CDR3 nucleotides: TGCGCCAGCAGCCAAGTAATGAGGAACACTGAAGCTTTCTTT.

This clone was recorded only once. V is TRBV27 and J is TRBJ1-1; D uncertain. The CDR3 contains 19 residues. Germline CDR1 reads MNHEY; CDR2 reads SMNVEV (reference sequence). V shed 1 base and J shed 1 base, with 22 bases lying between them. The DNA for the CDR3 is TGTGCCAGCAGTTTATTTGCAGAGTCTGGGCGTTTGGGGAACACTGAAGCTTTCTTT. It encodes CASSLFAESGRLGNTEAFF.

About this clone itself: The DNA is omitted, as the CDR3 cannot be located on it reliably, and the CDR3 follows TCRdb's listing. The chain combines TRBV21-1 with TRBJ2-5; the D call of TRBD2 is as the table states it, not checked on the DNA. TRBV21-1 is a recognized pseudogene. Including both end residues, the CDR3 is 19 amino acids long. The CDR3 sequence: CASSKAVFGSGSSQETQYF.

The V gene is TRBV6-4, the J gene TRBJ2-2; no clear D. Trimming cost V 4 bases and J 1 base, with 7 bases left between them. The CDR3 contains 14 residues. Germline CDR1 MRHNA, CDR2 SNTAGT. DNA of the CDR3: TGTGCCAGCAGTGTCTACTTGAACACCGGGGAGCTGTTTTTT. Protein: CASSVYLNTGELFF.

The chain uses TRBV5-4 and TRBJ1-2, with a tentative D call TRBD1 (6 bases). The CDR3 sequence is 14 residues long. Germline-derived CDR1 and CDR2 are SGHNT and YYREEE (reference sequence). V was clipped by 2 bases and J by 8 bases, with 16 bases between them. CDR3 coding DNA: TGTGCCAGCAGCTTACAACAGGGAGTGAAGGGCTACACCTTC. The encoded protein is CASSLQQGVKGYTF.

The CDR3 nucleotides are TGTGCCAGTAGTATAGATGGGTTAGCGGGAGGATCTTACAATGAGCAGTTCTTC. Translating gives CASSIDGLAGGSYNEQFF. V is TRBV19 and J is TRBJ2-1, with 10 positions matching TRBD2. This CDR3 spans 18 amino acids. V trimming: 0 bases; J trimming: 4 bases; junction bases outside the gene matches: 9. Germline-derived CDR1 and CDR2 are LNHDA and SQIVND (reference sequence).

This clone was seen once. V and J are TRBV7-9 and TRBJ1-1, with TRBD1 matching 9 bases. This CDR3 is built from 15 residues. The V and J ends lost 5 bases and 5 bases, in that order; junction bases with no gene match: 9. Per germline, CDR1 SEHNR and CDR2 FQNEAQ (reference sequence). The CDR3 reads CASSPAYRGRTEAFF. The CDR3 DNA reads as TGTGCCAGCAGCCCAGCCTACAGGGGGCGGACTGAAGCTTTCTTT.

This clone was seen ten or more times. V usage is TRBV6-4 and J usage is TRBJ2-2; 9 bases fit TRBD1. This CDR3 has 14 amino acids. The V segment lost 4 bases and the J segment 3 bases; nucleotides outside the gene matches: 0. In germline, CDR1 is MRHNA, CDR2 SNTAGT. The CDR3 bases are TGTGCCAGCAGTGGGACAGGGGACACCGGGGAGCTGTTTTTT. Translated, it gives CASSGTGDTGELFF.

Note on this clone: One end of the junction fails to match germline, which may point to a read error. The chain recombines TRBV2 with TRBJ2-1, with TRBD2 as a possible D gene (5 bases). The CDR3 is 13 residues long. Per germline, CDR1 SNHLY and CDR2 FYNNEI. The CDR3 nucleotides are TGTGCCAGCAATGAATTCGCGGGCAATGAGCAGTTCTTC. This codes for CASNEFAGNEQFF.

This chain joins TRBV5-1 and TRBJ1-2, with 7 bases identical to TRBD1. This CDR3 has 14 residues. Germline V gene data show CDR1 as SGHRS and CDR2 as YFSETQ. The V segment lost 4 bases and the J segment 4 bases; nucleotides outside the gene matches: 7. Here the CDR3 DNA reads TGCGCCAGCAGCCGAACGACAGGGACCTATGGCTACACCTTC. Residues: CASSRTTGTYGYTF.

This chain links TRBV4-3 with TRBJ1-2; 9 positions match TRBD1. This CDR3 is built from 16 residues. CDR1 and CDR2 from the germline V gene are LGHNA and YSLEER. Trimming cost V 3 bases and J 4 bases; bases outside gene matches: 9. The CDR3 reads CASSQTGTGITYGYTF. As DNA, the CDR3 is TGCGCCAGCAGCCAGACCGGGACAGGGATTACCTATGGCTACACCTTC.

The chain combines TRBV6-5 with TRBJ1-2, with D perhaps TRBD1 (5 bases). The CDR3 is made up of 13 amino acids. Germline V gene sequence: CDR1 MNHEY, CDR2 SVGAGI. The ends were cut back, 7 bases at V and 4 bases at J, with 13 bases in the middle. The CDR3 DNA reads TGTGCCAGCACAGGGAGGATGGGCTATGGCTACACCTTC. Residues: CASTGRMGYGYTF.

This chain joins TRBV4-1 and TRBJ2-1, with a possible D match to TRBD2 (6 bases). With 4 bases removed from V and 2 bases from J, the gap between germline ends came to 18 bases. Germline V CDR1 and CDR2: MGHRA, YSYEKL. The CDR3 is 17 residues long. Written as DNA, the CDR3 is TGCGCCAGCAGCCTAAGGATAGCGGACCCCCCCTACAATGAGCAGTTCTTC. This encodes CASSLRIADPPYNEQFF.

This clone was seen a single time. The CDR3 DNA is TGTGCCAGCAGTTTGGGACAGTTTGCAACTAATGAAAAACTGTTTTTT. This translates into CASSLGQFATNEKLFF. The rearrangement uses TRBV6-5 and TRBJ1-4, with TRBD1 matching over 7 bases. Per germline, CDR1 MNHEY and CDR2 SVGAGI. Trimming took 4 bases from V and 0 from J; bases not matched to a gene: 5. The CDR3 totals 16 residues.

The chain uses TRBV6-4 and TRBJ2-7, with TRBD2 matching over 10 bases. Unmatched junction bases numbered 10, after V lost 6 bases and J lost 2 bases. The germline V gene encodes CDR1 MRHNA and CDR2 SNTAGT. This CDR3 comprises 16 residues. CDR3 amino acids: CASSLNSGTSAYEQYF. The CDR3 region has the DNA TGTGCCAGCAGCCTCAATTCCGGGACTAGCGCCTACGAGCAGTACTTC.

The CDR3: CASSLNHNEQFF. CDR3 sequence (DNA): TGTGCCAGCAGTTTAAATCACAATGAGCAGTTCTTC. This chain links TRBV6-2 or TRBV6-3 with TRBJ2-1, with D hard to call. Germline CDR1 and CDR2: MNHEY and SVGEGT. The V end was cut by 4 bases, the J end by 5 bases, with 6 bases between. The CDR3 spans 12 residues.